This T cell receptor (beta chain) is from a study of cytomegalovirus exposure and HLA in healthy donors. Study-wide background: A preliminary data release comprised tens of millions of unique TCRs obtained from HLA-typed donors.

This CDR3 comprises 14 residues. Germline CDR1 LGHNA, CDR2 YSLEER. The V end lost 1 base, the J end lost 3 bases, and 8 bases lay between the germline ends. Concerning this clone: Its antigen remains unidentified.

The PCR contained 60 Vbeta and 13 Jbeta primers. Profiling relied on immunoSEQ multiplex PCR, and the TCRdb table lists in-frame clones only, not all of them. The table includes some 160,000 clones, over 75% detected once. Study conclusions and caveats: Later analysis identified a missense DCLRE1C variant that was linked to TCR beta V- and J-gene trimming. Upon later analysis, HLA-associated TCR beta chains proved more clonally expanded than other, equally common chains.

This chain connects TRBV4-3 to TRBJ2-3; D is perhaps TRBD2 (6 bases). The sequenced sample consisted of PBMCs. This clonotype was obtained from a male donor in good health and CMV-seronegative. The CDR3 coding sequence is TGCGCCAGCAGCCAAGGTCGGGGGACAGATACGCAGTATTTT. This translates into CASSQGRGTDTQYF.